These T cell receptor beta chains were read from a single sample in a study of cytomegalovirus exposure and HLA in healthy donors. Sequencing was performed with immunoSEQ multiplex PCR; in TCRdb, only in-frame clones are kept and a portion is missing. The sample holds approximately 160,000 clones, 80% to 85% seen once. The specimen was PBMCs. The receptors shown here come from a man in his forties or fifties in good health and CMV-seropositive. The conserved cysteine and the conserved F or W are not part of the CDR3 here.

v_gene: TRBV6-5
j_gene: TRBJ2-5
CDR3aa: ASSSYRGGEQY

v_gene: TRBV27
j_gene: TRBJ2-1
CDR3aa: ASRISGTSGIYEQF

v_gene: TRBV18
j_gene: TRBJ2-7
CDR3aa: ASSPAGTDYEQY

v_gene: TRBV19
j_gene: TRBJ2-3
CDR3aa: ASSMLAGRTDTQY

v_gene: TRBV27
j_gene: TRBJ1-1
CDR3aa: ASRPAGGHTEAF

v_gene: TRBV30
j_gene: TRBJ1-2
CDR3aa: AWSLTGVNYGYT

v_gene: TRBV9
j_gene: TRBJ1-2
CDR3aa: ASSVAAGPSNYGYT

v_gene: TRBV5-1
j_gene: TRBJ2-7
CDR3aa: ASTYLTSGSSYEQY

v_gene: TRBV28
j_gene: TRBJ1-2
CDR3aa: ASTRTVPNYGYT

v_gene: TRBV4-1
j_gene: TRBJ2-7
CDR3aa: ASSQAGQGASKQY

v_gene: TRBV10-3
j_gene: TRBJ2-5
CDR3aa: AISVGRGSVETQY

v_gene: TRBV6-1
j_gene: TRBJ2-1
CDR3aa: ASSNNEQF

v_gene: TRBV28
j_gene: TRBJ2-6
CDR3aa: ASSLSLQGLGANVLT

v_gene: TRBV11-2
j_gene: TRBJ2-1
CDR3aa: ASSHAGFNEQF

v_gene: TRBV6-1
j_gene: TRBJ1-5
CDR3aa: ASSPGLQPQH

v_gene: TRBV6-1
j_gene: TRBJ2-5
CDR3aa: ASSGLAGGPEQGTQY

v_gene: TRBV25-1
j_gene: TRBJ1-2
CDR3aa: ASRDRDYGYT

v_gene: TRBV28
j_gene: TRBJ1-5
CDR3aa: ASSLLRGDQPQH

v_gene: TRBV11-2
j_gene: TRBJ1-4
CDR3aa: ASSPNRESYEKLF

v_gene: TRBV6-1
j_gene: TRBJ2-1
CDR3aa: ASSPGWTSYNEQF

v_gene: TRBV4-2
j_gene: TRBJ2-3
CDR3aa: ASSQDWARITDTQY

v_gene: TRBV5-1
j_gene: TRBJ2-1
CDR3aa: ASSTSQLAGVENEQF

v_gene: TRBV28
j_gene: TRBJ2-1
CDR3aa: ASSLSQRRYGEQF

v_gene: TRBV13
j_gene: TRBJ1-6
CDR3aa: ASSPGQTYNSPLH

v_gene: TRBV29-1
j_gene: TRBJ2-3
CDR3aa: SVEAWVAGGDGDTQY

v_gene: TRBV7-9
j_gene: .
CDR3aa: ASSPRGLAYEQY

v_gene: TRBV9
j_gene: TRBJ1-1
CDR3aa: ASSVDAQGNTEAF

v_gene: TRBV7-9
j_gene: TRBJ2-1
CDR3aa: ASRAKQGSSYNEQF

v_gene: TRBV5-4
j_gene: TRBJ2-7
CDR3aa: ASSQPGQGWGEQY

v_gene: TRBV11-2
j_gene: TRBJ2-7
CDR3aa: ASSLAYEQY

v_gene: TRBV7-9
j_gene: TRBJ2-3
CDR3aa: SSSLLPGSSTDTQY

v_gene: TRBV7-2
j_gene: TRBJ2-3
CDR3aa: ASSPRLAADTQY

v_gene: TRBV5-6
j_gene: TRBJ1-1
CDR3aa: ASSYRTSTEAF

v_gene: TRBV7-9
j_gene: TRBJ2-1
CDR3aa: ASSLDRGLAGGSNEQF

v_gene: TRBV28
j_gene: TRBJ2-3
CDR3aa: ASSLTRTDTQY

v_gene: TRBV10-2
j_gene: TRBJ2-7
CDR3aa: ASREPRLARSYEQY

v_gene: TRBV4-1
j_gene: TRBJ1-2
CDR3aa: ASSQYGQQEGYT

v_gene: TRBV5-1
j_gene: TRBJ2-3
CDR3aa: ASSYRQGTDTQY

v_gene: TRBV20-1
j_gene: TRBJ2-7
CDR3aa: SAGDTHYD

v_gene: TRBV27
j_gene: TRBJ1-1
CDR3aa: ASSLVGQGASSTEAF

v_gene: TRBV27
j_gene: TRBJ1-4
CDR3aa: ASSWAGDEKLF

v_gene: TRBV10-2
j_gene: TRBJ1-2
CDR3aa: ATKAGGYYGYT

v_gene: TRBV9
j_gene: TRBJ1-1
CDR3aa: ASSVEAGAEAF

v_gene: TRBV19
j_gene: TRBJ1-3
CDR3aa: ASSIAPSGGNTIY

v_gene: TRBV6-1
j_gene: TRBJ1-4
CDR3aa: ASSKAGQGEKLF

v_gene: TRBV19
j_gene: TRBJ2-5
CDR3aa: ASSRTSGRGSQY

v_gene: TRBV5-1
j_gene: TRBJ2-5
CDR3aa: ASRQLTAGQETQY